This T cell receptor (beta chain) emerged from a study of blood T cell repertoires in COVID-19. Study as a whole: Acute-phase and convalescent COVID-19 samples originated in the United States, Italy and Spain. The cDNA or gDNA used as material had been derived from T cells, B-cell-depleted T cells, or PBMCs.

The germline V gene has CDR1 SGHKS and CDR2 YYEKEE (reference sequence). V dropped 3 bases and J dropped 2 bases, with 20 bases sitting between them. This CDR3 is built from 17 residues. As processed by the authors: Estimation of nucleated cell counts relied on the amplification of reference gene primers. Some clones are missing from TCRdb's copy, which holds only in-frame ones; the method was immunoSEQ multiplex PCR. V and J calls plus clone size are reproduced from that table; the DNA served to infer D and trimming. There are a few hundred thousand clones in the sample; roughly 89% occur only once, and roughly 4.8% lies in the top ten.

The chain is built from TRBV5-5 and TRBJ1-1; D is ambiguous. The sequence was collected from a woman in her thirties or forties who had recovered from COVID-19. Source material: peripheral blood. The CDR3 loop is CASSWGWRAGLNTEAFF. As DNA, the CDR3 is TGTGCCAGCAGCTGGGGATGGAGGGCTGGGTTAAACACTGAAGCTTTCTTT.